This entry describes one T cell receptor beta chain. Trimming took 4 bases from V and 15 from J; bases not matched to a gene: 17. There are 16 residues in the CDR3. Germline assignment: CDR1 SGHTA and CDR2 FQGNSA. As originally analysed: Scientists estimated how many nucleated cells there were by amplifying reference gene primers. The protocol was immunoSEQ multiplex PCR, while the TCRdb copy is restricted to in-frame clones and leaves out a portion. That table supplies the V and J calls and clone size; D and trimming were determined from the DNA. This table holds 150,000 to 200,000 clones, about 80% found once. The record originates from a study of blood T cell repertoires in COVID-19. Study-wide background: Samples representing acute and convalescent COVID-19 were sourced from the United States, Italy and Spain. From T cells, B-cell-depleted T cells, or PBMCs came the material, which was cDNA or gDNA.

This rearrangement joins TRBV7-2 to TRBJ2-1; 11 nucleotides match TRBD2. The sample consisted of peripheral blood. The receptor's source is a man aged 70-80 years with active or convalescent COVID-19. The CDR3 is CASSSYPLLAGGGPFF. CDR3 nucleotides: TGTGCCAGCAGCTCCTACCCCCTTCTAGCGGGAGGAGGGCCGTTCTTC.